Below are 9 T cell receptor beta chains sequenced from a single sample in a study of blood T cells in healthy people across ages. Primers used in a second PCR of roughly 6 to 11 cycles were a sample-barcoded 5' primer and a J-beta primer mix. TCRdb reprocessed the 5' RACE reads via MiXCR and lists one record per CDR3 protein. The sample has 760,000 or so distinct CDR3 sequences; around 25% are singletons. The same sample was also studied in work on T cells of mothers and their children.

The specimen sequenced was blood. The origin of the receptors is a boy aged 5-17 years in good health.

This clonotype has just a few counts. V usage is TRBV20-1 and J usage is TRBJ2-7; D perhaps matches TRBD2 (5 bases). V was shortened by 6 bases and J by 3 bases, with 15 bases between the two germline ends. The germline CDR1 and CDR2 sequences are DFQATT and SNEGSKA (reference sequence). This CDR3 region has 13 residues. This CDR3 is CSAWDSEHYEQYF. In DNA form, the CDR3 reads TGCAGTGCCTGGGATAGCGAGCACTACGAGCAGTACTTC.

V usage is TRBV29-1 and J usage is TRBJ2-3; 12 bases are shared with TRBD2. Trimming removed 7 bases from V and 2 bases from J; junction bases left unmatched: 7. This CDR3 has 15 amino acids. CDR1 SQVTM and CDR2 ANQGSEA come from the germline V gene. CDR3 amino acids: CSARLAGEITDTQYF. The CDR3 nucleotides are TGCAGCGCTCGACTAGCGGGGGAGATCACAGATACGCAGTATTTT.

V and J are TRBV5-1 and TRBJ2-4, with D unclear. The CDR3 extends over 11 amino acids. V gave up 4 bases and J gave up 7 bases, with 6 bases separating them. From germline, CDR1 is SGHRS and CDR2 YFSETQ. DNA of the CDR3: TGCGCCAGCAGCCCAGAGAACATTCAGTACTTC. Protein product: CASSPENIQYF. The full variable domain, with the rest looked up from reference TRBV5-1 and TRBJ2-4, is KAGVTQTPRYLIKTRGQQVTLSCSPISGHRSVSWYQQTPGQGLQFLFEYFSETQRNKGNFPGRFSGRQFSNSRSEMNVSTLELGDSALYLCASSPENIQYFGAGTRLSVL.

This clonotype occurred many times. This sequence joins TRBV20-1 and TRBJ1-4; D call uncertain. The CDR3 is 12 residues long. Between the trimmed V and J ends, which lost 0 bases and 8 bases, there was a span of 7 bases. Germline loops: CDR1 DFQATT, CDR2 SNEGSKA (reference sequence). CDR3 in DNA: TGCAGTGCTAGAGATCTTGGGGAAAAACTGTTTTTT. It is translated as CSARDLGEKLFF.

For the CDR3, the DNA is TGTGCCAGCAGGGGTTTCGGGGGCTCGAACTATGGCTACACCTTC. Translation gives CASRGFGGSNYGYTF. The chain recombines TRBV7-2 with TRBJ1-2; possible D gene TRBD1, 6 bases. Deletions cut 6 bases from V and 2 bases from J, with 16 bases between. There are 15 residues in the CDR3. Germline V gene data show CDR1 as SGHTA and CDR2 as FQGNSA.

The chain joins TRBV4-1 to TRBJ2-5, with 7 bases lining up with TRBD2. Germline V gene data show CDR1 as MGHRA and CDR2 as YSYEKL. The CDR3 contains 15 residues. V lost 1 base, J lost 4 bases, and 6 bases stayed unmatched. The CDR3 region is CASSQVPSGAETQYF. The DNA of the CDR3 is TGCGCCAGCAGCCAAGTCCCCAGCGGGGCAGAGACCCAGTACTTC.

This clonotype appeared a few times. The V gene is TRBV7-9, the J gene TRBJ2-5; 8 nucleotides agree with TRBD1. The V gene's germline CDR1 is SEHNR and CDR2 FQNEAQ (reference sequence). The CDR3 is 14 amino acids. V was pared by 6 bases and J by 6 bases, with 9 bases of the junction left unmatched. Here the CDR3 reads CASSPRDRGKTQYF. DNA for the CDR3: TGTGCCAGCAGTCCCCGAGACAGGGGAAAGACCCAGTACTTC.

This clonotype was observed a handful of times. V gene TRBV25-1 combines with J gene TRBJ2-5, with D hard to call. Germline V gene data show CDR1 as MGHDK and CDR2 as SYGVNS. Trimming removed 8 bases at V and 7 bases at J, with 8 bases between. The CDR3 sequence is 10 residues long. CDR3 in amino acids: CASGDGTQYF. The CDR3 region has the DNA TGTGCCAGCGGCGATGGGACCCAGTACTTC.

This clonotype was detected a few times. The genes are TRBV20-1 and TRBJ2-7; 12 bases are shared with TRBD2. The CDR3 is 14 amino acids. The ends lost 6 bases at V and 5 bases at J; junction bases unmatched: 8. Germline V CDR1 and CDR2: DFQATT, SNEGSKA (reference sequence). The CDR3 region is CSAPTSGRGNEQYF. The CDR3 bases are TGCAGTGCCCCGACTAGCGGGAGAGGAAACGAGCAGTACTTC.